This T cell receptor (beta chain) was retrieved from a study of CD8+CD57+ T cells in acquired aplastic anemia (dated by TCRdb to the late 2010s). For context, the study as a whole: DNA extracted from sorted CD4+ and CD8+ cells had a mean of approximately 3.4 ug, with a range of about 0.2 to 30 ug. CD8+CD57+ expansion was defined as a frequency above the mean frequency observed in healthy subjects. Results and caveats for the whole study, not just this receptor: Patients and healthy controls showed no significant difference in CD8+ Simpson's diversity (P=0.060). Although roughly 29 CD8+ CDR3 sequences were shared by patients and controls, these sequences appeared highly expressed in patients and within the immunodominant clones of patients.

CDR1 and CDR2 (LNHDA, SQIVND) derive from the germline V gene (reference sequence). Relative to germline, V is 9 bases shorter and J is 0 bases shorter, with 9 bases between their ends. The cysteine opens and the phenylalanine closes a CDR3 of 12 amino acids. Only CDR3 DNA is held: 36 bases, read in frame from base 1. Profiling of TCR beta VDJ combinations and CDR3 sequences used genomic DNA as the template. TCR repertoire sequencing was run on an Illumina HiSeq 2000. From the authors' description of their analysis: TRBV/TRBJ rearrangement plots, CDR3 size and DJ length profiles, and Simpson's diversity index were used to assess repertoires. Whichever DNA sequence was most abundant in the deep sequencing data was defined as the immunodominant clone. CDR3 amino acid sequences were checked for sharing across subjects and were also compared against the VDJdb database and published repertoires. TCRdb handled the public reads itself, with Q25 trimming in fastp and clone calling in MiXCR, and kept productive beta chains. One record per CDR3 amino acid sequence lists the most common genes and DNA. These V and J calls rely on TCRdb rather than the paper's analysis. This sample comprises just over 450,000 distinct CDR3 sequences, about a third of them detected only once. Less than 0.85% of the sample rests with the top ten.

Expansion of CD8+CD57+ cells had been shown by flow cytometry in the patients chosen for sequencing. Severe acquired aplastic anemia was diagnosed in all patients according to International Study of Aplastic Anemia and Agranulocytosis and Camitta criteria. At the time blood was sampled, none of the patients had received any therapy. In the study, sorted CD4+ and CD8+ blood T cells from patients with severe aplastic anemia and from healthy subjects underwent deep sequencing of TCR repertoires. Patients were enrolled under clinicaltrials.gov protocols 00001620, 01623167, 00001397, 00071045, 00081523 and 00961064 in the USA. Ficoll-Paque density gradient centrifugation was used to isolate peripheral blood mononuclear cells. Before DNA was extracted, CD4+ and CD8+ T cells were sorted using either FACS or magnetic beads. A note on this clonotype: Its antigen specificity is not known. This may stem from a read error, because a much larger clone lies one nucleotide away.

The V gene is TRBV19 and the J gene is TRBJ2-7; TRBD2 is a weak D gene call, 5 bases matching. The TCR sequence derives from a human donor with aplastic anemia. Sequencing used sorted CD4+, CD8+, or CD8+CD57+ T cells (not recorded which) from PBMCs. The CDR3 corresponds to CARSGASYEQYF. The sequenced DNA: TGTGCCAGAAGCGGTGCCTCCTACGAGCAGTACTTC.